This TCR beta chain was recovered during a study of graft-versus-host responses after intestinal transplantation. Across the study: Recipients received multivisceral, liver-intestinal, or isolated intestinal transplants. For 2 to 4 years after anti-thymocyte globulin induction, all recipients took tacrolimus and steroids.

J gave up 4 bases and V 4 bases, and 3 bases lay outside the gene matches. The germline gives CDR1 PRHDT, CDR2 FYEKMQ (reference sequence). The CDR3 has 16 amino acids. The study's findings and limits: Allografts from individuals with graft-donor T cell macrochimerism displayed high graft-versus-host to host-versus-graft clonal ratios.

Responders (approximately 200,000, CFSE-labeled) met approximately 200,000 stimulators that were irradiated and violet-dye-labeled. The assay was immunoSEQ multiplex PCR, and TCRdb's table has in-frame clones only and misses some. The sample has roughly 13,000 clones, more than 30% seen once; the top ten hold roughly 15%. The chain is built from TRBV13 and TRBJ2-3, with TRBD2 identical over 15 bases. The sequenced sample was alloreactive CD8+ T cells from a mixed lymphocyte reaction culture, obtained before intestinal transplant. The subset is: CFSE-low proliferating T cells sorted from roughly six-day pre-transplant mixed lymphocyte reaction (GvH or HvG direction). The clonotype originates from a human patient who received an intestinal transplant. The CDR3 region is CASSSRTSGGADTQYF. CDR3 in DNA: TGTGCCAGCAGCTCGAGGACTAGCGGGGGGGCAGATACGCAGTATTTT.